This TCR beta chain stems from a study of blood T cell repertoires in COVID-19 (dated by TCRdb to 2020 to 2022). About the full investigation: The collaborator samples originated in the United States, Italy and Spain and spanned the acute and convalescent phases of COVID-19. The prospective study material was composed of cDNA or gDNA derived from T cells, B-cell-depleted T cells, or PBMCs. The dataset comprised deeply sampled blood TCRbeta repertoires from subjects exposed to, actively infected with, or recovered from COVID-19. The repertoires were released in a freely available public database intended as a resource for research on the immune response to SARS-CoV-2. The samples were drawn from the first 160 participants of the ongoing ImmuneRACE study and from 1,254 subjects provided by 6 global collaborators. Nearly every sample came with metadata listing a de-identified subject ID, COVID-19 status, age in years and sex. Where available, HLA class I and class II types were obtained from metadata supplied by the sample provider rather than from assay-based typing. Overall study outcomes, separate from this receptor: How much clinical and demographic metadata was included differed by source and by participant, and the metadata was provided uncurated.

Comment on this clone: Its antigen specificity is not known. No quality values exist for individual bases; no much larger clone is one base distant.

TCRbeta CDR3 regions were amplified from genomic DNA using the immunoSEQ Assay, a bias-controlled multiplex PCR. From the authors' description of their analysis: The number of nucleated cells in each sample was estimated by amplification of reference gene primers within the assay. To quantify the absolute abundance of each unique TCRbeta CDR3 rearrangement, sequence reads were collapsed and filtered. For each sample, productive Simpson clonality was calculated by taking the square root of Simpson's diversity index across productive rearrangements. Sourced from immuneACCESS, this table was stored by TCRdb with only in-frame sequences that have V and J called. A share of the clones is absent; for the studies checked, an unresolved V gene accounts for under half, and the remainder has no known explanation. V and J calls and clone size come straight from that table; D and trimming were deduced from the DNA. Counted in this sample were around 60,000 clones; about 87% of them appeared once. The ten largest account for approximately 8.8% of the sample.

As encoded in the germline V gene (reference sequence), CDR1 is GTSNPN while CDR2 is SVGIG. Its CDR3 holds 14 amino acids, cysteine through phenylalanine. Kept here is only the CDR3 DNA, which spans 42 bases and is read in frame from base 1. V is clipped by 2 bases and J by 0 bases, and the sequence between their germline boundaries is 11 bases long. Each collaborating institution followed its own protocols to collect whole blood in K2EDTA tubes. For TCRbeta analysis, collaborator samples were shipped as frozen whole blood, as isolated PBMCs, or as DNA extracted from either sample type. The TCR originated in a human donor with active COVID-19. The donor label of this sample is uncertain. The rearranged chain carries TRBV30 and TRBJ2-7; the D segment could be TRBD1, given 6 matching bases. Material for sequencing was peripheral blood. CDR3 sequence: CAWSKTGFSYEQYF. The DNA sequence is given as TGTGCCTGGAGTAAAACAGGGTTCTCCTACGAGCAGTACTTC. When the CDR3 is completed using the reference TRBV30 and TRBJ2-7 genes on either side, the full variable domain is SQTIHQWPATLVQPVGSPLSLECTVEGTSNPNLYWYRQAAGRGLQLLFYSVGIGQISSEVPQNLSASRPQDRQFILSSKKLLLSDSGFYLCAWSKTGFSYEQYFGPGTRLTVT.